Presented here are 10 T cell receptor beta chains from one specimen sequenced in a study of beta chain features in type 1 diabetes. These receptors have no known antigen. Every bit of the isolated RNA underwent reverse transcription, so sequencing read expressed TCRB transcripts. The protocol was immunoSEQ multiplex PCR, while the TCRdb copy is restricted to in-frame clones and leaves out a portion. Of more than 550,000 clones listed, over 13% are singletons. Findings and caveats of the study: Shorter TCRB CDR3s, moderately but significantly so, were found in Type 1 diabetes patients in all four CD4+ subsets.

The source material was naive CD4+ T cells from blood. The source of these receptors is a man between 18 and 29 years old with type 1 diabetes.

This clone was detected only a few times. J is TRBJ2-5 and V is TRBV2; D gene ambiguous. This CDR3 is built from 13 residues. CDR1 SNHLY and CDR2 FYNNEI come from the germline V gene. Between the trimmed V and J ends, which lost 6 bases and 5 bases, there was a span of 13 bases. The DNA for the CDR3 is TGTGCCAGCAGCGTTGGACGAGGCGAGACCCAGTACTTC. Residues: CASSVGRGETQYF.

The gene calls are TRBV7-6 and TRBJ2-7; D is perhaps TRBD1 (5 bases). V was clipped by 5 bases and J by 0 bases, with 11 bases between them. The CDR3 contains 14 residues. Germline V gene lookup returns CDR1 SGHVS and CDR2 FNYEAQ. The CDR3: CASSPRQSSYEQYF. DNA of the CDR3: TGTGCCAGCAGCCCACGACAGTCCTCCTACGAGCAGTACTTC.

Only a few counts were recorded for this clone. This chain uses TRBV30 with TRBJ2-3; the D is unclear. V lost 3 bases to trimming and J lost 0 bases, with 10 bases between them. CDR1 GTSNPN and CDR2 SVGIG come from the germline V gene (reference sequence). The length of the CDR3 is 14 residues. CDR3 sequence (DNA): TGTGCCTGGAGGGAAATGTTTAGCACAGATACGCAGTATTTT. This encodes CAWREMFSTDTQYF.

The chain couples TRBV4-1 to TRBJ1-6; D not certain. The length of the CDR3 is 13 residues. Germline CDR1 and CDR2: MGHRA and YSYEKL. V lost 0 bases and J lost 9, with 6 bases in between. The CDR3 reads CASSQDERSPLHF. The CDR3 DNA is TGCGCCAGCAGCCAAGATGAGCGTTCACCCCTCCACTTT.

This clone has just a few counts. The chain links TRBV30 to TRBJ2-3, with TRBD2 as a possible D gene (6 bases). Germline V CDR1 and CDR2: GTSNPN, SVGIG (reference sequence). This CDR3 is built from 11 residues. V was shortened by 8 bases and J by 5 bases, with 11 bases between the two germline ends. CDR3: CAAGQVDTQYF. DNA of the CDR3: TGTGCCGCGGGGCAGGTAGATACGCAGTATTTT.

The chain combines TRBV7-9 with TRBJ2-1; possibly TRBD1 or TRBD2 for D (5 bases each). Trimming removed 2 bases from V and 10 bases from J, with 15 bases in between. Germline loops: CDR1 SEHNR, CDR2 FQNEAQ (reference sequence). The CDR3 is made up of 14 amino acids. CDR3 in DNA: TGTGCCAGCAGCTTACGGGACGGATTTTCGGAGCAGTTCTTC. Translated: CASSLRDGFSEQFF.

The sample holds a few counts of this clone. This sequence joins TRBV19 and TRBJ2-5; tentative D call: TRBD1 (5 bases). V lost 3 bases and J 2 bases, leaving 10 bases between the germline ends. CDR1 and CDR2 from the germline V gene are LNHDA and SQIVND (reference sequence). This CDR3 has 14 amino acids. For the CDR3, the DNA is TGTGCCAGTAGTATGGGGCCCCTTCAAGAGACCCAGTACTTC. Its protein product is CASSMGPLQETQYF. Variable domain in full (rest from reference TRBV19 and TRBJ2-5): DGGITQSPKYLFRKEGQNVTLSCEQNLNHDAMYWYRQDPGQGLRLIYYSQIVNDFQKGDIAEGYSVSREKKESFPLTVTSAQKNPTAFYLCASSMGPLQETQYFGPGTRLLVL.

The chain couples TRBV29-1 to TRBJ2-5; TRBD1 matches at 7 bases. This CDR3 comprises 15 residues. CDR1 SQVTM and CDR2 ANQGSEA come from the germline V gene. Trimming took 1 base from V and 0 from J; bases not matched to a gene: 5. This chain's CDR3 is CSVEGRGGYQETQYF. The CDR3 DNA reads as TGCAGCGTTGAAGGCCGAGGGGGCTACCAAGAGACCCAGTACTTC.

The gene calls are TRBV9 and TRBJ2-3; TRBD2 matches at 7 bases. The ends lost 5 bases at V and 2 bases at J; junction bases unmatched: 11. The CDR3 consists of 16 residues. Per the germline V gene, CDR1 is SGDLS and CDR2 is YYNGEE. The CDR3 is CASSAILAGLTDTQYF. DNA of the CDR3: TGTGCCAGCAGTGCTATCTTAGCGGGCCTCACAGATACGCAGTATTTT.

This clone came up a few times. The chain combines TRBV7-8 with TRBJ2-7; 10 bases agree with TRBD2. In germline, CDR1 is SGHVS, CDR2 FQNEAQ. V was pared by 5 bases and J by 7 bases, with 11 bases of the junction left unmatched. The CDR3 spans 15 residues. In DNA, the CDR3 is TGTGCCAGCAGCCCAACTTCATGGACTAGCGGTGAGCAGTACTTC. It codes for CASSPTSWTSGEQYF. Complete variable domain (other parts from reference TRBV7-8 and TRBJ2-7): GAGVSQSPRYKVAKRGQDVALRCDPISGHVSLFWYQQALGQGPEFLTYFQNEAQLDKSGLPSDRFFAERPEGSVSTLKIQRTQQEDSAVYLCASSPTSWTSGEQYFGPGTRLTVT.